Below are 3 T cell receptor beta chains sequenced from a single sample in a study of T-cell memory formation after mild COVID-19. MiXCR, applied by TCRdb to the 5' RACE reads, yields one record per CDR3 protein. This table has 200,000 to 300,000 distinct CDR3 sequences, over 9% appearing once. Material for sequencing was PBMCs or a T cell subset sorted from them (not recorded which). The receptors were gathered from a man younger than 30 who had mild COVID-19 (a few samples of this study predate the infection). Cell type and time point are not known.

Only a few counts were recorded for this clonotype. The chain uses TRBV20-1 and TRBJ2-1, with D tentatively TRBD2 (5 bases). The CDR3 contains 15 residues. V dropped 5 bases and J dropped 3 bases, with 17 bases sitting between them. Germline V gives CDR1 DFQATT, CDR2 SNEGSKA (reference sequence). The CDR3 protein is CSAATLIGGYNEQFF. The CDR3 DNA reads as TGCAGTGCTGCGACCCTCATCGGAGGCTACAATGAGCAGTTCTTC.

This chain joins TRBV7-6 and TRBJ2-2, with D possibly being TRBD2 (5 bases). Trimming removed 5 bases from V and 6 bases from J, with 13 bases in between. The CDR3 consists of 14 residues. CDR1 and CDR2 from the germline V gene are SGHVS and FNYEAQ. The CDR3 nucleotides are TGTGCCAGCAGCCCCCGGGTCGGGGCCGGGGAGCTGTTTTTT. Protein sequence: CASSPRVGAGELFF.

This clonotype was counted a few times. The rearrangement uses TRBV6-6 and TRBJ1-2; D unclear. The length of the CDR3 is 14 residues. V was cut by 6 bases and J by 4 bases, with 15 bases left in between. Germline V CDR1 and CDR2: MNHNY, SVGAGI (reference sequence). In DNA, the CDR3 is TGTGCCAGCAGCCCCCGACCTACGACCTATGGCTACACCTTC. Amino acids: CASSPRPTTYGYTF.